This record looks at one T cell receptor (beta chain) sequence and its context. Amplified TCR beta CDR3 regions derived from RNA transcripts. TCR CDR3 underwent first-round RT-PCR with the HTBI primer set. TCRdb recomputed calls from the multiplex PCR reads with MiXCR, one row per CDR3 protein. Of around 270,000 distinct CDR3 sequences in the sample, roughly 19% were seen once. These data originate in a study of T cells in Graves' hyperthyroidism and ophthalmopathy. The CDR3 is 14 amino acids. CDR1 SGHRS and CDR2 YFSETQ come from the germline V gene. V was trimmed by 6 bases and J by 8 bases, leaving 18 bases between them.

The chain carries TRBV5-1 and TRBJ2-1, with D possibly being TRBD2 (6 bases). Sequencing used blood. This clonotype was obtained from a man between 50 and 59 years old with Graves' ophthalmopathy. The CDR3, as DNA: TGCGCCAGCAACCCCTCAGGGACTGGGGATGAGCAGTTCTTC. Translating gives CASNPSGTGDEQFF.